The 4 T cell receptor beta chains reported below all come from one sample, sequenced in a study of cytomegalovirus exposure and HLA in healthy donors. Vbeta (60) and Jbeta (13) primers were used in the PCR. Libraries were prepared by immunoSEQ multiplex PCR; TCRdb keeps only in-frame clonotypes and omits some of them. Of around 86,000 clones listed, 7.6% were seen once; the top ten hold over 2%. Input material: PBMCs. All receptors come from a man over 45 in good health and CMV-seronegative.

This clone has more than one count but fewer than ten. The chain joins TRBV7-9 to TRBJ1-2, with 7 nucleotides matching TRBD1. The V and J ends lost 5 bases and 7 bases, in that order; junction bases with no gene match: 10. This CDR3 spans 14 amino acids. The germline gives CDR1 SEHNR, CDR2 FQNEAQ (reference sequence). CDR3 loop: CASSTLTGQRGYTF. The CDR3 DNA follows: TGTGCCAGCAGCACACTGACAGGGCAGCGTGGCTACACCTTC. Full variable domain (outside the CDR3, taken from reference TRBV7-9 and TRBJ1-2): DTGVSQNPRHKITKRGQNVTFRCDPISEHNRLYWYRQTLGQGPEFLTYFQNEAQLEKSRLLSDRFSAERPKGSFSTLEIQRTEQGDSAMYLCASSTLTGQRGYTFGSGTRLTVV.

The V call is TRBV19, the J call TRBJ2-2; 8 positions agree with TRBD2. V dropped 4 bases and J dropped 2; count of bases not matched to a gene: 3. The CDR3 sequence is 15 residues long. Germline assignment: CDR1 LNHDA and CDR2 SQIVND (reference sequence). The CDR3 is CASSKREFNTGELFF. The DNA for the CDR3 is TGTGCCAGTAGTAAGCGGGAGTTCAACACCGGGGAGCTGTTTTTT.

CDR3 region: CASSLIDLGEQYF. The CDR3 DNA is TGTGCCAGCAGTTTAATAGATCTCGGCGAGCAGTACTTC. This rearrangement joins TRBV27 to TRBJ2-7; no reliable D call. The CDR3 runs to 13 residues. The V and J ends lost 2 bases and 6 bases respectively, with 11 bases between them. CDR1 is MNHEY and CDR2 is SMNVEV in the germline V gene (reference sequence).

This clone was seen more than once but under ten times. The CDR3 nucleotides read TGTGCCAGCAGCCCCCACCGACAGGGGAACACCGGGGAGCTGTTTTTT. This encodes CASSPHRQGNTGELFF. The chain carries TRBV28 and TRBJ2-2, with 7 bases matching TRBD1. Trimming cost V 6 bases and J 1 base; bases outside gene matches: 8. The CDR3 spans 16 residues. CDR1 MDHEN and CDR2 SYDVKM come from the germline V gene.